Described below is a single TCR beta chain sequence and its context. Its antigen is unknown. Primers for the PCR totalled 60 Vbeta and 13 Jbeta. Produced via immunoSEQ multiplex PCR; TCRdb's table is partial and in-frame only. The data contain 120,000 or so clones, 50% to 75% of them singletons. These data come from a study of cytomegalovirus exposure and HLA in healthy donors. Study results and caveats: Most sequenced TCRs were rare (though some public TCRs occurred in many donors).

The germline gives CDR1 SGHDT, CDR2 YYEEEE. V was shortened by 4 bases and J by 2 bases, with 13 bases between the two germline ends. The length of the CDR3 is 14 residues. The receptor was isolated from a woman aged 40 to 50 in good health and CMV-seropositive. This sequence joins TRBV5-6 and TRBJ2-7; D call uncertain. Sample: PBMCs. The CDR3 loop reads CASSPVVSTYEQYF. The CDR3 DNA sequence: TGTGCCAGCAGCCCCGTTGTTTCTACCTACGAGCAGTACTTC. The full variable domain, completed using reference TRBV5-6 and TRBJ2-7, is DAGVTQSPTHLIKTRGQQVTLRCSPKSGHDTVSWYQQALGQGPQFIFQYYEEEERQRGNFPDRFSGHQFPNYSSELNVNALLLGDSALYLCASSPVVSTYEQYFGPGTRLTVT.